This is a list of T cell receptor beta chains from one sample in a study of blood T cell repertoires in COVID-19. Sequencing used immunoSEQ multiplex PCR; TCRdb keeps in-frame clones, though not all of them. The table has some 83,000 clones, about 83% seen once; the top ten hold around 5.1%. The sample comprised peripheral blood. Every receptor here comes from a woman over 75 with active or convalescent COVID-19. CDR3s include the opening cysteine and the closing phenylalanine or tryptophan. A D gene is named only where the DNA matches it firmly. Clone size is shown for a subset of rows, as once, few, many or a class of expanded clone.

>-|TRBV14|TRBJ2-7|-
TGTGCCAGCAGCCGCGATTACGAGCAGTACTTC
CASSRDYEQYF
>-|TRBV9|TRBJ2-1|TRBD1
TGTGCCAGCAGCCCCGGGACAGGGTTAATGTTCTTC
CASSPGTGLMFF
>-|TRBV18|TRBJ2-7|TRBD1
TGTGCCAGCTCACCACCGAACAGGGGGGACTACGAGCAGTACTTC
CASSPPNRGDYEQYF
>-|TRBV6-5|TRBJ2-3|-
TGTGCCAGCAGTTCCCCATCCGGAGCGTCCCCAGATACGCAGTATTTT
CASSSPSGASPDTQYF
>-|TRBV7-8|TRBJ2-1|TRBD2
TGTGCCAGCAGCTCCGTAGCGGGGGGCCCCCCTCGGAATGAGCAGTTCTTC
CASSSVAGGPPRNEQFF
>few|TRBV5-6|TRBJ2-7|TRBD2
TGTGCCAGCAGCTTGTTTGCGGGGGGAAAATACGAGCAGTACTTC
CASSLFAGGKYEQYF
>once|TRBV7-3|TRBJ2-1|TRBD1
TGTGCCAGCAGCACGACAGGGTGGAATGAGCAGTTCTTC
CASSTTGWNEQFF
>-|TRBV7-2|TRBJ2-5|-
TGTGCCAGCAGCCCCACGGCGACACAAGAGACCCAGTACTTC
CASSPTATQETQYF
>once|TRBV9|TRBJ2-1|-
TGTGCCAGCAGCGTAGCAGGGGTTCCGGTTAATGAGCAGTTCTTC
CASSVAGVPVNEQFF
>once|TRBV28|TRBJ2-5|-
TGTGCCAGCAGTTTTTACAGATCAGAGACCCAGTACTTC
CASSFYRSETQYF
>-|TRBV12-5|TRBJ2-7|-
TGTGCTAGTGGTTTCTCCTACATCACAGGGCAGAAAAGCTCCTACGAGCAGTACTTC
CASGFSYITGQKSSYEQYF
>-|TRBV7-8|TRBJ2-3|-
TGTGCCAGCAGCCAACGACCGGCGGGGAGTAGCACAGATACGCAGTATTTT
CASSQRPAGSSTDTQYF
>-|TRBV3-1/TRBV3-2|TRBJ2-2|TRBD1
TGTGCCAGCAGCCGAAGGGACAGGGCAGGGGCCGGGGAGCTGTTTTTT
CASSRRDRAGAGELFF
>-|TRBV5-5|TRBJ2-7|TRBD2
TGTGCCAGCAGCTTGGCGGCTAGCGGGAGTGCAGTCGGGTCCTACGAGCAGTACTTC
CASSLAASGSAVGSYEQYF
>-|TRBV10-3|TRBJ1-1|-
TGTGCCATCAGCCTTTCGACAGGGAACACTGAAGCTTTCTTT
CAISLSTGNTEAFF
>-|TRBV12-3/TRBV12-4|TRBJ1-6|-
TGTGCCAGCAGGAACAACGTGAATTCACCCCTCCACTTT
CASRNNVNSPLHF
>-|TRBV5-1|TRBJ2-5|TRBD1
TGCGCCAGCAGCTTGGAGGGACAGATAGCCCAAGAGACCCAGTACTTC
CASSLEGQIAQETQYF
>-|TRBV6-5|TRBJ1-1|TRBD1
TGTGCCAGCATTCGACAGGGGGCGTCCACTGAAGCTTTCTTT
CASIRQGASTEAFF
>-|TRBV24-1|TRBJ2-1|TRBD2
TGTGCCACCAGTGATTTAGGCTCGCGGGAGTCCACCAATGAGCAGTTCTTC
CATSDLGSRESTNEQFF
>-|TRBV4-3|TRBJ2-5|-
TGCGCCAGCAGCCAAGTCGCGAGGAGGGAGACCCAGTACTTC
CASSQVARRETQYF